The 19 T cell receptor beta chains presented below share a single source sample, sequenced in a study of vaccination and CD4 T cells after COVID-19. What these receptors recognize is not known. CD4+ T cells that had been cultured provided DNA sequenced with the Oncomine TCR Beta short-read assay. TCRdb redid the calling of the PCR reads with MiXCR, one entry per CDR3 protein. The repertoire holds about 15,000 distinct CDR3 sequences, 53% seen once, with 9.5% to 13% in the top ten. As for treatment: approximately 9-day PBMC culture with coronavirus spike peptide pools or control peptides (ViraFEST assay). This specimen consisted of CD4+ T cells from blood, cultured in vitro, obtained before SARS-CoV-2 vaccination. These TCRs come from a human donor who had recovered from COVID-19.

V is TRBV2 and J is TRBJ2-3; 8 bases map to TRBD2. The CDR3 consists of 14 residues. CDR1 and CDR2 from the germline V gene are SNHLY and FYNNEI. V was clipped by 4 bases and J by 2 bases; unmatched bases: 2. This CDR3 reads CASSVAGHTDTQYF. Here the CDR3 DNA reads TGTGCCAGCAGTGTAGCGGGACACACAGATACGCAGTATTTT.

The V gene is TRBV27, the J gene TRBJ2-7; 11 bases align to TRBD1. Trimming at V came to 9 bases and at J to 5 bases, leaving 3 bases not matched to a gene. Per germline, CDR1 MNHEY and CDR2 SMNVEV (reference sequence). The CDR3 spans 12 residues. CDR3 sequence: CARGDRGDEQYF. As DNA, the CDR3 is TGTGCCAGAGGGGACAGGGGGGACGAGCAGTACTTC.

The table lists this clonotype with a few counts. V is TRBV19 and J is TRBJ2-7; D assignment may be TRBD1 or TRBD2 (5 bases each). This CDR3 has 15 residues. Between the trimmed V and J ends, which lost 5 bases and 5 bases, there was a span of 19 bases. Germline V lookup: CDR1 LNHDA, CDR2 SQIVND (reference sequence). The CDR3 is CASSHRDVLGHEQYF. Written as DNA, the CDR3 is TGTGCCAGTAGTCACCGGGACGTACTCGGTCACGAGCAGTACTTC.

There are a few counts of this clonotype. V gene TRBV24-1 combines with J gene TRBJ1-5; D is perhaps TRBD1 (6 bases). V was pared by 2 bases and J by 5 bases, with 18 bases between. Germline-derived CDR1 and CDR2 are KGHDR and SFDVKD. This CDR3 is built from 17 residues. The CDR3 spells CATSDSTLRGGDQPQHF. In nucleotides, the CDR3 is TGTGCCACCAGTGATTCCACCCTACGAGGGGGGGATCAGCCCCAGCATTTT.

The chain couples TRBV20-1 to TRBJ1-2; no clear D. The CDR3 consists of 14 residues. The V and J ends lost 0 bases and 5 bases respectively, with 13 bases between them. CDR1 is DFQATT and CDR2 is SNEGSKA in the germline V gene (reference sequence). The CDR3 region is CSARDQPGAYGYTF. The CDR3 nucleotides are TGCAGTGCTAGAGATCAGCCGGGCGCTTATGGCTACACCTTC.

There are a few counts of this clonotype. This rearrangement joins TRBV20-1 to TRBJ1-5; D remains ambiguous. The germline V gene encodes CDR1 DFQATT and CDR2 SNEGSKA (reference sequence). The CDR3 length is 14 residues. The V end was cut by 0 bases, the J end by 3 bases, with 9 bases between. This CDR3 reads CSARDSRSNQPQHF. CDR3 nucleotides: TGCAGTGCTAGAGATTCTAGATCCAATCAGCCCCAGCATTTT.

DNA of the CDR3: TGTGCCAGCAGTCGGCGTCGGACAGTGGCGAACACCGGGGAGCTGTTTTTT. Protein product: CASSRRRTVANTGELFF. This chain connects TRBV6-1 to TRBJ2-2; D is perhaps TRBD1 (6 bases). There are 17 residues in the CDR3. V shed 5 bases and J shed 0 bases, with 16 bases lying between them. Per the germline V gene, CDR1 is MNHNS and CDR2 is SASEGT.

The V and J genes are TRBV2 and TRBJ2-3; D is uncertain. The germline CDR1 and CDR2 sequences are SNHLY and FYNNEI. The length of the CDR3 is 15 residues. Trimming took 4 bases from V and 1 from J, leaving 12 bases between them. The CDR3 sequence: CASSGQGIGTDTQYF. The CDR3 DNA sequence: TGTGCCAGCAGTGGTCAAGGGATTGGCACAGATACGCAGTATTTT.

The V gene is TRBV20-1, the J gene TRBJ1-5, with 7 bases fitting TRBD1. The germline V gene has CDR1 DFQATT and CDR2 SNEGSKA (reference sequence). This CDR3 comprises 13 residues. The DNA of the CDR3 is TGCAGCATACAGGGGTTTAGCAATCAGCCCCAGCATTTT. It yields the protein CSIQGFSNQPQHF.

This chain joins TRBV20-1 and TRBJ2-7, with 7 bases that match TRBD2. This CDR3 spans 15 amino acids. Germline V gene sequence: CDR1 DFQATT, CDR2 SNEGSKA (reference sequence). V trimming: 2 bases; J trimming: 0 bases; junction bases outside the gene matches: 7. The CDR3 DNA follows: TGCAGTGCTAGATCGGCAGGCGGGAGCTCCTACGAGCAGTACTTC. It encodes CSARSAGGSSYEQYF.

This sequence joins TRBV6-2 or TRBV6-3 and TRBJ1-4, with TRBD1 matching 7 bases. From germline, CDR1 is MNHEY and CDR2 SVGEGT. There are 14 residues in the CDR3. The V and J ends lost 0 bases and 5 bases, in that order; junction bases with no gene match: 0. CDR3 in amino acids: CASSYSGQNEKLFF. The CDR3 region has the DNA TGTGCCAGCAGTTACTCGGGACAGAATGAAAAACTGTTTTTT.

The V and J genes are TRBV6-1 and TRBJ2-7; D is possibly TRBD2 (6 bases). The ends were cut back, 7 bases at V and 3 bases at J, with 22 bases in the middle. Germline values: CDR1 MNHNS, CDR2 SASEGT. The CDR3 covers 16 residues. This CDR3 is CASTPGSGREGYEQYF. The CDR3 DNA follows: TGTGCCAGCACCCCGGGATCCGGGAGAGAAGGCTACGAGCAGTACTTC.

This clonotype has a handful of counts. The chain has TRBV6-1 and TRBJ1-6, with a possible D match to TRBD1 (5 bases). V lost 5 bases, J lost 0 bases, and 20 bases lay in between. This CDR3 is 19 amino acids long. The germline CDR1 and CDR2 sequences are MNHNS and SASEGT. CDR3 DNA sequence: TGTGCCAGCAGTCGTACTAAATTGGCAGGGAGCTCCTATAATTCACCCCTCCACTTT. Its translation: CASSRTKLAGSSYNSPLHF.

The chain recombines TRBV6-1 with TRBJ2-7, with 10 bases matching TRBD1. J gave up 3 bases and V 6 bases, and 2 bases lay outside the gene matches. Germline lookup yields CDR1 MNHNS and CDR2 SASEGT. The length of the CDR3 is 13 residues. For the CDR3, the DNA is TGTGCCAGCAGCCGGGACAGGGGCTACGAGCAGTACTTC. Amino acid sequence: CASSRDRGYEQYF.

This clonotype has only a few counts. The rearrangement uses TRBV15 and TRBJ1-6; D is undetermined. The germline V gene encodes CDR1 LNHNV and CDR2 YYDKDF (reference sequence). The CDR3 is 12 amino acids. Trimming took off 2 bases at V and 8 bases at J, with 4 bases between the two ends. DNA of the CDR3: TGTGCCACCAGCAGACTGGATTCACCCCTCCACTTT. Its translation is CATSRLDSPLHF.

This sequence joins TRBV20-1 and TRBJ1-2; D ambiguous. In germline, CDR1 is DFQATT, CDR2 SNEGSKA (reference sequence). V lost 4 bases and J lost 0, with 6 bases in between. The CDR3 length is 12 residues. CDR3 bases: TGCAGTGCTAACAGTGCTAACTATGGCTACACCTTC. Its translation: CSANSANYGYTF.

J is TRBJ2-3 and V is TRBV4-2; 14 bases map to TRBD2. V was clipped by 3 bases and J by 6 bases; unmatched bases: 5. The CDR3 is 16 amino acids. Germline V gene lookup returns CDR1 LGHNA and CDR2 YNFKEQ. The CDR3 coding sequence is TGTGCCAGCAGCCAGGGGACTAGCGGGAGTGTGGATACGCAGTATTTT. Amino acids: CASSQGTSGSVDTQYF.

The V gene is TRBV2, the J gene TRBJ2-7; possible D gene TRBD1, 6 bases. The CDR3 covers 12 residues. CDR1 and CDR2 (germline): SNHLY, FYNNEI. Trimming cost V 8 bases and J 0 bases, with 8 bases left between them. The CDR3 sequence: CASDRNSYEQYF. The CDR3 nucleotides are TGTGCCAGCGACAGGAACTCCTACGAGCAGTACTTC. The full variable domain, its missing parts supplied by reference TRBV2 and TRBJ2-7, is EPEVTQTPSHQVTQMGQEVILRCVPISNHLYFYWYRQILGQKVEFLVSFYNNEISEKSEIFDDQFSVERPDGSNFTLKIRSTKLEDSAMYFCASDRNSYEQYFGPGTRLTVT.

This chain uses TRBV7-8 with TRBJ2-7; D remains unclear. The V end lost 2 bases, the J end lost 3 bases, and 14 bases lay between the germline ends. The CDR3 is made up of 15 amino acids. Germline CDR1 and CDR2: SGHVS and FQNEAQ. The CDR3 DNA sequence: TGTGCCAGCAGCTTATCAGGTTACGTTGACTACGAGCAGTACTTC. Its translation: CASSLSGYVDYEQYF.